This T cell receptor beta chain originates from a study of identical twins. Findings and caveats of the study: In drawing conclusions, the study used cross-sectional statistical analysis and did not follow the same donors.

Via MiXCR, TCRdb re-called the 5' RACE reads, giving one row per CDR3 protein. This repertoire shows 450,000 or so distinct CDR3 sequences, 24% found once; its top ten account for 2.9%. This clonotype appeared a few times. The antigen remains undetermined. V was pared by 4 bases and J by 3 bases, with 11 bases of the junction left unmatched. The CDR3 covers 15 residues. CDR1 DFQATT and CDR2 SNEGSKA come from the germline V gene (reference sequence). Separately, the same data were catalogued under a study of T cells expressing NK-cell markers. That study adds: Researchers got TCR beta repertoires out of sorted CD3+CD56+NKG2C+, CD3+CD56+NKG2C- and CD3+CD56-NKG2C+ T cells. With respect to HCMV, most of the eight sequenced donors were seropositive, and one was seronegative. Of the CD8+ T cells in about 6 donors, roughly 1.0-7.0% belonged to dominant NKG2C+ clonotypes.

The receptor's source is a woman younger than 35 in good health. J is TRBJ1-2 and V is TRBV20-1, with TRBD1 identical over 7 bases. Source material: CD4+ T cells sorted from blood. The CDR3, as DNA: TGCAGTGCTACGGGGGTTAGGGACAGCCACTATGGCTACACCTTC. Translated: CSATGVRDSHYGYTF.